This paragraph covers one T cell receptor beta chain sequence. Antigen specificity is unknown. These data originate in a study of response to subunit inactivated influenza vaccine. The study's findings and limits: Each seasonal flu vaccination may recruit only limited new T cells, authors suggested.

TCRdb fed the RT-PCR reads into MiXCR, producing one record per CDR3 protein. The sample includes about 530,000 distinct CDR3 sequences, over 9.5% of them seen just once. The CDR3 totals 15 residues. CDR1 is LGHNA, CDR2 YSLEER, per germline. V lost 3 bases and J lost 5; bases outside the gene matches: 6. This specimen consisted of PBMCs from blood, obtained on the day of vaccination. The rearrangement uses TRBV4-3 and TRBJ2-5, with 10 positions matching TRBD2. The clonotype comes from a man over 45 who received an inactivated influenza vaccine. The CDR3 protein is CASSQASGSGETQYF. As DNA, the CDR3 is TGCGCCAGCAGCCAGGCTAGCGGGAGCGGTGAGACCCAGTACTTC.